A single count supports the clone carrying this T cell receptor (beta chain). Its target is not known. These data are taken from a study of T cell repertoires in aging, cancer and after chemotherapy. For the study at large: Around 10 million TCR reads were in the whole dataset.

The template was genomic DNA from peripheral blood, not RNA. Rearranged V-D-J TRB sequences were amplified with a mixed TRB-A/B primer pool. TCRdb redid the calling of the multiplex PCR reads with MiXCR, one entry per CDR3 protein. The sample includes roughly 1,300 distinct CDR3 sequences, about 66% of them seen just once. In germline, CDR1 is MNHEY, CDR2 SVGAGI. The V gene end was trimmed by 5 bases and the J gene end by 7 bases; junction bases not matched to a gene: 8. The CDR3 covers 14 residues. Whole-study findings and limits: These repertoire data do not allow conclusions about immunological memory after chemotherapy.

The rearrangement joins TRBV6-5 to TRBJ2-3; 8 bases map to TRBD2. Material: blood. This sequence was found in a human donor with a blood cancer. CDR3 in amino acids: CASSRGTSENTQYF. The CDR3 DNA follows: TGTGCCAGCAGTCGCGGGACTAGTGAGAATACGCAGTATTTT.